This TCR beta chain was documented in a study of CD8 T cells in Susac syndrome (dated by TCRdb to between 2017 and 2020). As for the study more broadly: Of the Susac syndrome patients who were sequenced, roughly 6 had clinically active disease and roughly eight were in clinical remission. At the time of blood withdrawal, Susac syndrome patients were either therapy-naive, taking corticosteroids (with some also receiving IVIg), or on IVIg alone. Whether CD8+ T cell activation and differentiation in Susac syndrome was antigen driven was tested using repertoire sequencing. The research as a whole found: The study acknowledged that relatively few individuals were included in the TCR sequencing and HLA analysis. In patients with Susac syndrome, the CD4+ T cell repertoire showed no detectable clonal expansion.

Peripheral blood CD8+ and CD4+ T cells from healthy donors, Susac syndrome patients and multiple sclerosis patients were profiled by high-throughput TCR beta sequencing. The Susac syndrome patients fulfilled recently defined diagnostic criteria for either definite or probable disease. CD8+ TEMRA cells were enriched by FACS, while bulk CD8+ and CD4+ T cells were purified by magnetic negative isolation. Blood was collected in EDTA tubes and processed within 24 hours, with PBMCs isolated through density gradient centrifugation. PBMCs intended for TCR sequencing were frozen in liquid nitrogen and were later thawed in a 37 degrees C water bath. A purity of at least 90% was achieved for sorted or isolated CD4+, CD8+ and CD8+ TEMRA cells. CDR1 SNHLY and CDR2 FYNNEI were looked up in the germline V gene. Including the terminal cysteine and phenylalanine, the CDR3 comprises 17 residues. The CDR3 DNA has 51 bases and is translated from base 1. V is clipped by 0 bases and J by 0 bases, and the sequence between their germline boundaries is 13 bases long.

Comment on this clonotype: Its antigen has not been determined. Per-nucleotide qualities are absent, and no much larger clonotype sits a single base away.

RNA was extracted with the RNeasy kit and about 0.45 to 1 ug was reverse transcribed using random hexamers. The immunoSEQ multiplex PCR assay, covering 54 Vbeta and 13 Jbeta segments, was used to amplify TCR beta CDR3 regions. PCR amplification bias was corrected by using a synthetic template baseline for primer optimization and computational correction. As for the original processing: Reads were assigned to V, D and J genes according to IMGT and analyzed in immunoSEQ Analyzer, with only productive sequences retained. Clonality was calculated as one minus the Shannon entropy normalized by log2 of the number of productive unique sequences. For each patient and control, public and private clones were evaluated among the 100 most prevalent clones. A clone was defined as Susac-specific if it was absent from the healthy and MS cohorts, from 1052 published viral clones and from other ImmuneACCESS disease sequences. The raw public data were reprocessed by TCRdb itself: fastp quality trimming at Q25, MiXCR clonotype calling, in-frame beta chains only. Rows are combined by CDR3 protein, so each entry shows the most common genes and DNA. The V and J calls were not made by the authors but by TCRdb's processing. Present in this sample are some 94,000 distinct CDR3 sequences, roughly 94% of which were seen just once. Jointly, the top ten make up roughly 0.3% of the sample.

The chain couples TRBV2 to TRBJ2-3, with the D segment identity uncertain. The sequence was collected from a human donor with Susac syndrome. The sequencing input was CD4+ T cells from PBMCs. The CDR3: CASSEAPYARSTDTQYF. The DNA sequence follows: TGTGCCAGCAGTGAAGCGCCCTATGCCCGCAGCACAGATACGCAGTATTTT.